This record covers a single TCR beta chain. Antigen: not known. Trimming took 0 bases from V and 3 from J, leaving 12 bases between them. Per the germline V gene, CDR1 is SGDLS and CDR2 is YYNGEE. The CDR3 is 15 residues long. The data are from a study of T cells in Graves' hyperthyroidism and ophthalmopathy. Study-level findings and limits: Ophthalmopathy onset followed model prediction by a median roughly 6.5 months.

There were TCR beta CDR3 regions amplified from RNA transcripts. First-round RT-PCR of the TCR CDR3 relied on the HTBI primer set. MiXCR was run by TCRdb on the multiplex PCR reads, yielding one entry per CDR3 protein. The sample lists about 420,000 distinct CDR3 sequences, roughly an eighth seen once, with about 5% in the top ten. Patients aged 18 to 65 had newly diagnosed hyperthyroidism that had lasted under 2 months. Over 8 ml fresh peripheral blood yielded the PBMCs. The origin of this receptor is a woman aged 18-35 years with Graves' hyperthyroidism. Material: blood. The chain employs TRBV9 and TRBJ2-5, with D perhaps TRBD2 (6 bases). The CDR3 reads CASSVAGGQKETQYF. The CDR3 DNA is TGTGCCAGCAGCGTAGCTGGAGGGCAGAAAGAGACCCAGTACTTC.